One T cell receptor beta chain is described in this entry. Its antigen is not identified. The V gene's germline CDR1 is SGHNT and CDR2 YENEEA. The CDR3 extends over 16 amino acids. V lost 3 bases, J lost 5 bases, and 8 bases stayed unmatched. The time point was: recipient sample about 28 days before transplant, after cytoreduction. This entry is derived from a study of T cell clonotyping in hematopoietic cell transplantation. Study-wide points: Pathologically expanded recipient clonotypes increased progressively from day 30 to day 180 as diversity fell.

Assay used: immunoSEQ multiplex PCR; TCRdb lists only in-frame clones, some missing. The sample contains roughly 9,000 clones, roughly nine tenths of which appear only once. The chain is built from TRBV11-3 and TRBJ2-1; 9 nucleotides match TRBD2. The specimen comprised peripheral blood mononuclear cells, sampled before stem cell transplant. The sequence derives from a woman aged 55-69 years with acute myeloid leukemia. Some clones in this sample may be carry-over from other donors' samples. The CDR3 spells CASSFGGTSYDNEQFF. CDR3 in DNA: TGTGCCAGCAGCTTTGGTGGGACTAGCTACGACAATGAGCAGTTCTTC.